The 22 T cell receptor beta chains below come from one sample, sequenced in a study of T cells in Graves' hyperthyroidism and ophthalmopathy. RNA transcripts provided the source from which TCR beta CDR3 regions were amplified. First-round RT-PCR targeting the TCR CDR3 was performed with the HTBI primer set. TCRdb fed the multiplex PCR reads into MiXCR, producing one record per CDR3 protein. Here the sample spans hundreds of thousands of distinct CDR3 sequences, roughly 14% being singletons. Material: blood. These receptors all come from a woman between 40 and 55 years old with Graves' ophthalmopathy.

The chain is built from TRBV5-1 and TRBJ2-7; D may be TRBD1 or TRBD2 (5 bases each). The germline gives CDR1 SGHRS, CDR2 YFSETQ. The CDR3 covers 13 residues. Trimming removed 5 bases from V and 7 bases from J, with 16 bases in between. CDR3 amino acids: CASSRDLLGEQYF. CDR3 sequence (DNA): TGCGCCAGCAGTCGGGACCTCCTGGGGGAGCAGTACTTC.

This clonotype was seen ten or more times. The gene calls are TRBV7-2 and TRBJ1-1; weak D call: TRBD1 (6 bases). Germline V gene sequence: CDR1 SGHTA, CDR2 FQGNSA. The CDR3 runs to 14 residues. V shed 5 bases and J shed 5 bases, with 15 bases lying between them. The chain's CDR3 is CASSQRWGATEAFF. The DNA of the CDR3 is TGTGCCAGCAGCCAGCGCTGGGGGGCTACTGAAGCTTTCTTT.

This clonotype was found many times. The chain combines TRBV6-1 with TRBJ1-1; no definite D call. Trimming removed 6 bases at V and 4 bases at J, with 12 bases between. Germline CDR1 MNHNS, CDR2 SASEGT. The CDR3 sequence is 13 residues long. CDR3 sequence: CASSEQRVTEAFF. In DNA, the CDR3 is TGTGCCAGCAGCGAACAGAGAGTCACTGAAGCTTTCTTT.

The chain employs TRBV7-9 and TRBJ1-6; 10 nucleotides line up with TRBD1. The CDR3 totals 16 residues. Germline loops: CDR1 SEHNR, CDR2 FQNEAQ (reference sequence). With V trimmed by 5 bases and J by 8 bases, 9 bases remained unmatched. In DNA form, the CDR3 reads TGTGCCAGCAGCCAGTCGGACAGGGGGTCGGATTCACCCCTCCACTTT. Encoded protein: CASSQSDRGSDSPLHF.

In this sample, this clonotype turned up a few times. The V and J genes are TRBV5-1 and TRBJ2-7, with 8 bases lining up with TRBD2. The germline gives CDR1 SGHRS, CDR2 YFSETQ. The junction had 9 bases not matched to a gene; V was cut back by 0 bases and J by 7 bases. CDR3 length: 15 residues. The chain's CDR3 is CASSLEAASGLEQYF. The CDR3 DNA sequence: TGCGCCAGCAGCTTGGAAGCGGCTAGCGGGTTAGAGCAGTACTTC.

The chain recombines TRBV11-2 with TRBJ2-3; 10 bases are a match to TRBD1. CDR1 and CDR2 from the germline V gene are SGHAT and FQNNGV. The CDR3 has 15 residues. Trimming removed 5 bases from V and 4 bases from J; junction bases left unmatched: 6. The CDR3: CASSPRTGGADTQYF. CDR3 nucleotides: TGTGCCAGCAGCCCAAGGACAGGGGGAGCAGATACGCAGTATTTT.

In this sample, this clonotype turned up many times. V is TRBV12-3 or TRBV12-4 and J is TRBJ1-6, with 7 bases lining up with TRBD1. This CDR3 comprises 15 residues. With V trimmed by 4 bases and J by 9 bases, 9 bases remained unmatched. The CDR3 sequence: CASSSGTAGSSPLHF. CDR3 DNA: TGTGCCAGCAGTTCCGGGACAGCTGGGTCTTCACCCCTCCACTTT.

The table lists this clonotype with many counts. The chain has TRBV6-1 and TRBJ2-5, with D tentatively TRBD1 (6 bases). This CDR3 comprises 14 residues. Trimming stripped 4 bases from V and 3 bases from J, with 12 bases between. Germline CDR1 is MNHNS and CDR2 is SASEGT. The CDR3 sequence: CASSVGQGKETQYF. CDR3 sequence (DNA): TGTGCCAGCAGTGTAGGGCAGGGGAAAGAGACCCAGTACTTC.

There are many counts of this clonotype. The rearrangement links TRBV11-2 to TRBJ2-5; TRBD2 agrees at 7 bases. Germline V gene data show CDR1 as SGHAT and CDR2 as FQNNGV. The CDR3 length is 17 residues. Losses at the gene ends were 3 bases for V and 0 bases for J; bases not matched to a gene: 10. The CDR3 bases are TGTGCCAGCAGCTTCCGGGGGAGGGGATCGTACCAAGAGACCCAGTACTTC. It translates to CASSFRGRGSYQETQYF.

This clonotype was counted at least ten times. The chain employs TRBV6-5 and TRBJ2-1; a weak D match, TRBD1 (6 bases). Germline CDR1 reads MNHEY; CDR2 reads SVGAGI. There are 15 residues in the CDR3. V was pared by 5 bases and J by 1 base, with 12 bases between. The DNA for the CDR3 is TGTGCCAGCAGTCGACAGGACGGGTCCTACAATGAGCAGTTCTTC. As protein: CASSRQDGSYNEQFF.

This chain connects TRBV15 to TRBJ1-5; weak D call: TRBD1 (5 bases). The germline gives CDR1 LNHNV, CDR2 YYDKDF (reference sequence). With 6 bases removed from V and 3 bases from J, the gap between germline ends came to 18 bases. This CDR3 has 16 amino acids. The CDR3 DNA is TGTGCCACCAGGCCGAGGCGGGGCGGGAACAATCAGCCCCAGCATTTT. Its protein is CATRPRRGGNNQPQHF.

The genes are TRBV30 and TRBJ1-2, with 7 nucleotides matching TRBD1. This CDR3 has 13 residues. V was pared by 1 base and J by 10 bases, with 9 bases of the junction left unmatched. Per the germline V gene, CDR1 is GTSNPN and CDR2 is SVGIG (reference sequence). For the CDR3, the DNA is TGTGCCTGGAGTGGAATAACAGGGGCCCTCTACACCTTC. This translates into CAWSGITGALYTF.

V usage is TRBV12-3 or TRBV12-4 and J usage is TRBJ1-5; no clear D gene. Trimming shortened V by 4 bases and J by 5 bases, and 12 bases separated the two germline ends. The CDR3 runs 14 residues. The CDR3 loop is CASSSGDPYQPQHF. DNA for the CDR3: TGTGCCAGCAGTTCCGGGGATCCTTATCAGCCCCAGCATTTT.

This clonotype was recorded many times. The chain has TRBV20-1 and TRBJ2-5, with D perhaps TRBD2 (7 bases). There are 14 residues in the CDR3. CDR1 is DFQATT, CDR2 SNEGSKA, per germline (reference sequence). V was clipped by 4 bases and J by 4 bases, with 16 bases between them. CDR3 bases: TGCAGTGCTACGAGGGGGGAGCGGGGAGAGACCCAGTACTTC. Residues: CSATRGERGETQYF.

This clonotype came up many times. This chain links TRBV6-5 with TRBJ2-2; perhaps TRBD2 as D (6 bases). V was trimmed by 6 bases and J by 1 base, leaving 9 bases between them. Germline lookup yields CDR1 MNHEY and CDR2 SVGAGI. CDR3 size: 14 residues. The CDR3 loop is CASSYGGNTGELFF. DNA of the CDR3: TGTGCCAGCAGCTACGGGGGGAACACCGGGGAGCTGTTTTTT.

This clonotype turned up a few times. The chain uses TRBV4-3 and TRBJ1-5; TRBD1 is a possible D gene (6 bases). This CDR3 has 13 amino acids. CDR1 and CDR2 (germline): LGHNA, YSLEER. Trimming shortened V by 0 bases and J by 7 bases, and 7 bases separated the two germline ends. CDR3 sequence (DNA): TGCGCCAGCAGCCAAGATCAGGGGCAGCCCCAGCATTTT. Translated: CASSQDQGQPQHF.

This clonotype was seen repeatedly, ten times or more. CDR3 region: CASSLSANNSPLHF. The CDR3 DNA follows: TGTGCCAGCAGTTTAAGTGCCAATAATTCACCCCTCCACTTT. This chain uses TRBV12-3 or TRBV12-4 with TRBJ1-6; D is undetermined. CDR3 length: 14 amino acids. Trimming stripped 2 bases from V and 5 bases from J, with 7 bases between.

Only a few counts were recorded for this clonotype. The CDR3 nucleotides are TGTGCCAGCAGTTACCGCGGCCCCGCGAACACCGGGGAGCTGTTTTTT. Translation gives CASSYRGPANTGELFF. This rearrangement joins TRBV7-2 to TRBJ2-2; D gene uncertain. The germline V gene has CDR1 SGHTA and CDR2 FQGNSA. The CDR3 runs 16 residues. V lost 6 bases and J lost 0, with 14 bases in between.

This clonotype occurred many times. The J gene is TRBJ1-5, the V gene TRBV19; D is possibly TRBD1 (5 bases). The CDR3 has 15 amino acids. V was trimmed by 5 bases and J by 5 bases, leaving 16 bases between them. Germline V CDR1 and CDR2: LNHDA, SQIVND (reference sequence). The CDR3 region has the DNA TGTGCCAGTAGTCCTCCGCCAGGGACCGATCAGCCCCAGCATTTT. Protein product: CASSPPPGTDQPQHF.

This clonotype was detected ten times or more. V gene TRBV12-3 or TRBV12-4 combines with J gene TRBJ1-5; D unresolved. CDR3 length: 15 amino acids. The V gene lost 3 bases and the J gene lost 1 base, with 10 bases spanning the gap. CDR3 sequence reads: CASSLRGGSNQPQHF. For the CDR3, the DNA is TGTGCCAGCAGTTTGCGGGGTGGAAGCAATCAGCCCCAGCATTTT.

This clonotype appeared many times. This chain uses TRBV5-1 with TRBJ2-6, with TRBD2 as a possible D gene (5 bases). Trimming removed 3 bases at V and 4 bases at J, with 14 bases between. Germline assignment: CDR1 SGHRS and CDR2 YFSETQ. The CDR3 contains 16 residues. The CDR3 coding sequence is TGCGCCAGCAGCTCGCCTCGGGATGCCGGGGCCAACGTCCTGACTTTC. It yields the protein CASSSPRDAGANVLTF.

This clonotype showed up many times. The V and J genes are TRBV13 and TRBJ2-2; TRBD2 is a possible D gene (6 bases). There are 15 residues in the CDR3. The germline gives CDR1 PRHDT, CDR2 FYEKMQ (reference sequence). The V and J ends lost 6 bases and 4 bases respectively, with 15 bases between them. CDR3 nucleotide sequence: TGTGCCAGCAGTTTGAGGCGGGAAGGCACCGGGGAGCTGTTTTTT. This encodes CASSLRREGTGELFF.